The subject of this entry is one T cell receptor (beta chain). These data originate in a study of T-cell memory formation after mild COVID-19. TCRdb ran MiXCR on the 5' RACE reads and lists one entry per CDR3 protein. The sample records tens of thousands of distinct CDR3 sequences, around 15% being singletons. V lost 6 bases, J lost 1 base, and 9 bases lay in between. This CDR3 region has 13 residues. Sequencing was performed on PBMCs or a T cell subset sorted from them (not recorded which). The origin of this receptor is an adult woman who had mild COVID-19 (a few samples of this study predate the infection). Cell type and time point are not known. The J gene is TRBJ2-5, the V gene TRBV12-3 or TRBV12-4, with D uncertain. The CDR3 coding sequence is TGTGCCAGCAGCCCCGCCGGCCAAGAGACCCAGTACTTC. This gives the protein CASSPAGQETQYF.